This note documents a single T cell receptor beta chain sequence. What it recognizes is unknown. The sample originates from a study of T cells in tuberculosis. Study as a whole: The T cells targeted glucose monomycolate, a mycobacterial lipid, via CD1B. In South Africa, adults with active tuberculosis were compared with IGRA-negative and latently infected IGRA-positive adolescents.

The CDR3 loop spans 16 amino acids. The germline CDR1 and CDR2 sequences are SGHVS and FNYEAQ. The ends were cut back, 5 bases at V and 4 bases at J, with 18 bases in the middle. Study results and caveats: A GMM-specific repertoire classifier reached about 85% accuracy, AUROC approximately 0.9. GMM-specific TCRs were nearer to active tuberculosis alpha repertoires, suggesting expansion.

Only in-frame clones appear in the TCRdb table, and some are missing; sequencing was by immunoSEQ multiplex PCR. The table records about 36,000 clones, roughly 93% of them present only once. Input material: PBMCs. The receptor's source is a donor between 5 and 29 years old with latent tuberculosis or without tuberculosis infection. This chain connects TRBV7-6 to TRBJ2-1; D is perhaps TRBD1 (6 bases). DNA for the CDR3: TGTGCCAGCAGCCAGGGGCCGGATAGGTTGTACAATGAGCAGTTCTTC. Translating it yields CASSQGPDRLYNEQFF.